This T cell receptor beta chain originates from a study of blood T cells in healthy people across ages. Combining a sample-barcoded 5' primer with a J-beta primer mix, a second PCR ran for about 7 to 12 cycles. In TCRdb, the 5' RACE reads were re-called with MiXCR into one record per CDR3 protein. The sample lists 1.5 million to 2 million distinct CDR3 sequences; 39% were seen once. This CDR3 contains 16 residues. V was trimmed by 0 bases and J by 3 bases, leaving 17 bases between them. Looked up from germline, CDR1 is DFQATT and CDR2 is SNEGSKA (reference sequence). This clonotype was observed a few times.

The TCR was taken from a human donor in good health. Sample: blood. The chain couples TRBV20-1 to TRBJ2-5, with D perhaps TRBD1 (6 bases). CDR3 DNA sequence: TGCAGTGCTAGAGATCGGTCAAGGTGGGACAAAGAGACCCAGTACTTC. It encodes CSARDRSRWDKETQYF.